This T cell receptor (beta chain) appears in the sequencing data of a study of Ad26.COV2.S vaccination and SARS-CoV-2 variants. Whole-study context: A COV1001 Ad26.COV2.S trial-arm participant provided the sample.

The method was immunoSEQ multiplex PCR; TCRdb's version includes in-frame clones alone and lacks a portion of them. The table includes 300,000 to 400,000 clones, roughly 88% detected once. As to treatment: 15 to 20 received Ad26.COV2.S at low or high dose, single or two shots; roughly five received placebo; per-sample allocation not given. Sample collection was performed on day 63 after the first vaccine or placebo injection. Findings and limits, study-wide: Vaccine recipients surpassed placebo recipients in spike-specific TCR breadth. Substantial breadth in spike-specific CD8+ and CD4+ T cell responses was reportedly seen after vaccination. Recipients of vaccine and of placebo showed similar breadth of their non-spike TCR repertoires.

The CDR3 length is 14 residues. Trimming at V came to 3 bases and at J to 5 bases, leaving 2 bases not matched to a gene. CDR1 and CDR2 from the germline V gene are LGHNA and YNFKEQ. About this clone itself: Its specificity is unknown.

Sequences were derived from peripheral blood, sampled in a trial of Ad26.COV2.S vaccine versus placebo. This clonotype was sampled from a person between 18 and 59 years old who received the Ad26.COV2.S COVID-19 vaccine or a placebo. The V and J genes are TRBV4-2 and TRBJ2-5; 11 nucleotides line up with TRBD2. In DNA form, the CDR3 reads TGTGCCAGCAGCCAGGTAGCGGGAGGGGAGACCCAGTACTTC. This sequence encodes CASSQVAGGETQYF.